Here is one TCR beta chain with its context. What it binds is unknown. The length of the CDR3 is 13 residues. V lost 0 bases to trimming and J lost 4 bases, with 5 bases between them. Germline V gives CDR1 LGHNA, CDR2 YSLEER. A second 7 to 11 cycle PCR used barcoded and J-beta primers. Every molecule of cDNA carried a tag from a template-switch adaptor with 12 random nucleotides. TCRdb analysed the 5' RACE reads with MiXCR anew, one entry per CDR3 protein. The sample comprises over a million distinct CDR3 sequences, 35% to 45% of which are singletons, and about 3.8% rests with the top ten. This sample is drawn from a study of blood T cells in healthy people across ages. The study's findings and limits: Roughly linear age-related decline in beta diversity appeared, significant by age about 37.

Those donating, healthy Caucasian individuals from Russia, were aged about 6 to 100. Every donor contributed around 10 milliliters of peripheral blood by blood draw. The J gene is TRBJ2-3, the V gene TRBV4-3; no clear D. Material for sequencing was blood. The TCR originated in a woman between 18 and 30 years old in good health. The DNA for the CDR3 is TGCGCCAGCAGCCAAGAGTCCTCAGATACGCAGTATTTT. This gives the protein CASSQESSDTQYF.